The T cell receptor (beta chain) under discussion was sequenced for a study of CD8+ T cells in alopecia areata. Germline CDR1 is NNHDY and CDR2 is SYVADS. The V end was cut by 4 bases, the J end by 0 bases, with 15 bases between. The CDR3 totals 16 residues. Ten or more counts support this clone. Its antigen remains unidentified. The gene symbols are mouse symbols. The DNA ends 4 residues before the CDR3 does, and the rest of the CDR3 is filled in from the germline J gene. Isolated RNA was reverse transcribed into cDNA used as the sequencing template. Profiling relied on immunoSEQ multiplex PCR, and the TCRdb table lists in-frame clones only, not all of them. The counts give 9,800 or so clones, none of them seen only once; around a fifth is held by the top ten. Points from the study as a whole: Scalp samples also yield sequences from resident alphabeta T cells of normal skin.

CD4, CD8alpha, NKG2D, NKG2ACE and other markers were used to sort pooled cutaneous lymph node cells. The clonotype comes from a C3H/HeJ mouse with alopecia areata. The strain is characterized by the MHC haplotype H2-k. V and J are TRBV13-3 and TRBJ2-3; D might be TRBD1 (8 bases). The sequenced material came from CD8+ T cells sorted from a lymph node. The CDR3: CASSSNRGASAETLYF. The sequenced part of the CDR3 DNA is TGTGCCAGCAGTTCGAACAGGGGGGCTAGTGCAGAA.